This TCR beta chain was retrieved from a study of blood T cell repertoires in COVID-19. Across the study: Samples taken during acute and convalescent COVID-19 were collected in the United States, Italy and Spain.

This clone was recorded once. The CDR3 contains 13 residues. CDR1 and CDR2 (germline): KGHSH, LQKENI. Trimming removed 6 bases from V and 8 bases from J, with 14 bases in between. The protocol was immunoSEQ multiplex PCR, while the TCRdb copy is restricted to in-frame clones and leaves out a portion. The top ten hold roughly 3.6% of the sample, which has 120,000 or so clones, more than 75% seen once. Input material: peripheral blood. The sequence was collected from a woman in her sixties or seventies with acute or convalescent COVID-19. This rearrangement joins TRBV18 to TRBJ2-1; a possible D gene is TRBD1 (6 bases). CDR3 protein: CASSQGLGDEQFF. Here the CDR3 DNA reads TGTGCCAGCTCGCAGGGGCTCGGGGATGAGCAGTTCTTC.